This record covers a single T cell receptor (beta chain). This CDR3 contains 13 residues. Germline V gene lookup returns CDR1 DFQATT and CDR2 SNEGSKA (reference sequence). Trimming removed 7 bases from V and 0 bases from J, with 13 bases in between. TCRbeta library construction was performed incorporating unique molecular identifiers. MiXCR, run by TCRdb on the PCR reads, gives a single entry per CDR3 protein. The repertoire holds about 640,000 distinct CDR3 sequences, with 16% as singletons. This specimen comes from a study of T-cell reconstitution after alpha-beta-depleted transplantation in children.

The V call is TRBV20-1, the J call TRBJ2-7; no clear D gene. The sample in question was PBMCs from the stem cell graft donor, obtained from the stem cell graft. This TCR was recovered from a human donor who donated a stem cell graft to a child with acute myeloid leukemia. CDR3 bases: TGCAGTGTATTGACTGTCAGCTCCTACGAGCAGTACGTC. Translated: CSVLTVSSYEQYV.